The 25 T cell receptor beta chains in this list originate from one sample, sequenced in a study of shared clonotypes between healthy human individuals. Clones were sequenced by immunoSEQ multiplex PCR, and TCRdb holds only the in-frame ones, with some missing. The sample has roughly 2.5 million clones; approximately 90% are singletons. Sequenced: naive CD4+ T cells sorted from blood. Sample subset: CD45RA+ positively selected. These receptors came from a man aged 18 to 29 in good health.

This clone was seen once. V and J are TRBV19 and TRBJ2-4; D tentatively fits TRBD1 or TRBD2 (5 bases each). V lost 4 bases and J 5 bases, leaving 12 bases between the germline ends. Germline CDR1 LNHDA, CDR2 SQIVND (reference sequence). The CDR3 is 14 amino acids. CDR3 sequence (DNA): TGTGCCAGTAGTAGGGGGTTGAACCAAAACATTCAGTACTTC. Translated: CASSRGLNQNIQYF.

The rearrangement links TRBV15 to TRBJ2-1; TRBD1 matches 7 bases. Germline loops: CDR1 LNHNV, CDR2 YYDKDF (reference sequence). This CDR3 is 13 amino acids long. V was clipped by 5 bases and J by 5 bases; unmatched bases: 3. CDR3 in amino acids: CATSGGQHNEQFF. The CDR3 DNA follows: TGTGCCACCAGCGGGGGACAGCACAATGAGCAGTTCTTC.

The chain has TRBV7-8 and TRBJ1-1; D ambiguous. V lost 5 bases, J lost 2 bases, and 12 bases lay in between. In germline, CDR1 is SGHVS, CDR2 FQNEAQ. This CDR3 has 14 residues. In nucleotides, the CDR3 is TGTGCCAGCAGCCAAGCCCGGGGTAACACTGAAGCTTTCTTT. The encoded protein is CASSQARGNTEAFF.

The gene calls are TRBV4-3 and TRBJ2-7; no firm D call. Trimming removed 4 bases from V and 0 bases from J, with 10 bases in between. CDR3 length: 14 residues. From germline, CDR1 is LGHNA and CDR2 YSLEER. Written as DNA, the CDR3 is TGCGCCAGCAGCCGCCTGATTAGCTCCTACGAGCAGTACTTC. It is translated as CASSRLISSYEQYF.

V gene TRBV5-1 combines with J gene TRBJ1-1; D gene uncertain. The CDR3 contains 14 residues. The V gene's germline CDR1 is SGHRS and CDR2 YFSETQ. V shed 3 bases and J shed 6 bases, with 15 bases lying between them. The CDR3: CASSSGGISAEAFF. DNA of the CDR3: TGCGCCAGCAGCTCGGGTGGGATATCGGCTGAAGCTTTCTTT.

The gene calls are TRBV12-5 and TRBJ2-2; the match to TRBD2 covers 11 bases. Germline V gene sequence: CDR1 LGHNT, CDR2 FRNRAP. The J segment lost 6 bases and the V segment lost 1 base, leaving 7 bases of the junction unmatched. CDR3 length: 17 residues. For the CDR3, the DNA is TGTGCTAGTGGTTTGGCCGGTCTAGCGGGAGGACCCGGGGAGCTGTTTTTT. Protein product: CASGLAGLAGGPGELFF.

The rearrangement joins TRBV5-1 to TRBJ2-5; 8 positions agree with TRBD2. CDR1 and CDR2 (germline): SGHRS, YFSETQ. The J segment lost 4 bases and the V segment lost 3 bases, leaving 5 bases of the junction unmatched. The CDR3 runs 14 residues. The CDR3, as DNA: TGCGCCAGCAGCTCTTCGGGGGGGCCAGAGACCCAGTACTTC. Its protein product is CASSSSGGPETQYF.

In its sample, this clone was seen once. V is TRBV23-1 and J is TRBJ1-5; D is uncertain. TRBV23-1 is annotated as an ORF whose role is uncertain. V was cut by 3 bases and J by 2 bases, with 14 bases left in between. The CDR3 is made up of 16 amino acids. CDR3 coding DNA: TGCGCCAGCAGTCAGTCCGGGCCCAAGGGCAATCAGCCCCAGCATTTT. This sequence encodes CASSQSGPKGNQPQHF.

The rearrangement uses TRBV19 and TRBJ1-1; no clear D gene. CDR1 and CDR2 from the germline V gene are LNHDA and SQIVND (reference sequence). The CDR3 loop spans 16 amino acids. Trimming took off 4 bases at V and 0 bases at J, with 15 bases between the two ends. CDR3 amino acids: CASSTPSGRVNTEAFF. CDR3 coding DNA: TGTGCCAGTAGTACCCCCTCGGGGAGGGTGAACACTGAAGCTTTCTTT.

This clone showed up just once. The CDR3 sequence: CASSLEYQETQYF. The CDR3 DNA is TGTGCCAGCAGCCTCGAGTACCAAGAGACCCAGTACTTC. J is TRBJ2-5 and V is TRBV6-5; D not certain. Trimming took off 6 bases at V and 0 bases at J, with 8 bases between the two ends. CDR1 MNHEY and CDR2 SVGAGI come from the germline V gene. CDR3 size: 13 residues.

The CDR3 protein is CASSQDPPPAEQYF. The CDR3 region has the DNA TGTGCCAGCAGCCAAGATCCCCCGCCGGCCGAGCAGTACTTC. V usage is TRBV4-2 and J usage is TRBJ2-7; no clear D gene. The germline V and J ends were trimmed by 0 bases and 6 bases, with 12 bases remaining between them. In germline, CDR1 is LGHNA, CDR2 YNFKEQ. The CDR3 is 14 residues long.

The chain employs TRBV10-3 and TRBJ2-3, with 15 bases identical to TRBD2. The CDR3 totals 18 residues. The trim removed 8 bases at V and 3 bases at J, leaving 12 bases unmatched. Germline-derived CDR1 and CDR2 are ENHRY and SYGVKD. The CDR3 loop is CAIRGLAGGPTSTDTQYF. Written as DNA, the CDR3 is TGTGCCATCCGAGGACTAGCGGGGGGGCCTACCAGTACAGATACGCAGTATTTT.

The CDR3 DNA reads TGTGCCAGCAGCTTATGGGTCGGGGGGATGACAGATACGCAGTATTTT. Its translation: CASSLWVGGMTDTQYF. This chain links TRBV7-2 with TRBJ2-3; 7 bases match TRBD2. The CDR3 spans 16 residues. Germline V gene data show CDR1 as SGHTA and CDR2 as FQGNSA. J lost 3 bases, V lost 2 bases, and 8 bases had no gene match.

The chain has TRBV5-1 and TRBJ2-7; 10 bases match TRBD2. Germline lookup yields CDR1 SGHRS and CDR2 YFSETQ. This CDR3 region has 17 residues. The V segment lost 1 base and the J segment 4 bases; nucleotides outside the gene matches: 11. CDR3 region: CASSLPLLAGNAYEQYF. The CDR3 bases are TGCGCCAGCAGCTTGCCTCTACTAGCGGGGAATGCTTACGAGCAGTACTTC.

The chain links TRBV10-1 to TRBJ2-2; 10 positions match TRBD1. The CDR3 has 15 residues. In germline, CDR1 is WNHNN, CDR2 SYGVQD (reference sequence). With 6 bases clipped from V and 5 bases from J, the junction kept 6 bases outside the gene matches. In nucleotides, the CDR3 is TGCGCCAGCAGCCAGACAGGGGGCGCAACCGGGGAGCTGTTTTTT. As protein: CASSQTGGATGELFF.

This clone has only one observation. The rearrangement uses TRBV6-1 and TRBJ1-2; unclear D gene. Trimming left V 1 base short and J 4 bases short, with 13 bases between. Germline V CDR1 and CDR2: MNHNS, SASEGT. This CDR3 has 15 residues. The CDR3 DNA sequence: TGTGCCAGCAGTGAAGAGGCCAAACCGGGCTATGGCTACACCTTC. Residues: CASSEEAKPGYGYTF.

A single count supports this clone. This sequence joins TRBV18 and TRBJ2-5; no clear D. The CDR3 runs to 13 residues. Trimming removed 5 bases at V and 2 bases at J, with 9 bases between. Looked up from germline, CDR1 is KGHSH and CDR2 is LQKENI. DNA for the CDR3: TGTGCCAGCTCATCAACACAGCAAGAGACCCAGTACTTC. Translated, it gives CASSSTQQETQYF.

CDR3 coding DNA: TGTGCCAGCAACACCGGGACAGGGAACACTGAAGCTTTCTTT. Protein: CASNTGTGNTEAFF. The chain has TRBV6-6 and TRBJ1-1, with 8 bases matching TRBD1. CDR3 size: 14 residues. V gave up 7 bases and J gave up 1 base; unmatched junction bases: 5. Germline V CDR1 and CDR2: MNHNY, SVGAGI (reference sequence).

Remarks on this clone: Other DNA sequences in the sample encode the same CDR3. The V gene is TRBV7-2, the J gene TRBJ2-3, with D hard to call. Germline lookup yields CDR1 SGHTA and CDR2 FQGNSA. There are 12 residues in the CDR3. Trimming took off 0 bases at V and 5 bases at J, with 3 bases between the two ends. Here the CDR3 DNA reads TGTGCCAGCAGCTTAGCAAAAGATACGCAGTATTTT. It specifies CASSLAKDTQYF.

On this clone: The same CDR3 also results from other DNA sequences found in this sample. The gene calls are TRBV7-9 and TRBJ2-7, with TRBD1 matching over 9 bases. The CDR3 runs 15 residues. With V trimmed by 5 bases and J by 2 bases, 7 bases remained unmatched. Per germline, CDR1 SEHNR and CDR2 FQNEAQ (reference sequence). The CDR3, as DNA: TGTGCCAGCAGCCTAGAGGGACAGGGCGCCTACGAGCAGTACTTC. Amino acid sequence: CASSLEGQGAYEQYF.

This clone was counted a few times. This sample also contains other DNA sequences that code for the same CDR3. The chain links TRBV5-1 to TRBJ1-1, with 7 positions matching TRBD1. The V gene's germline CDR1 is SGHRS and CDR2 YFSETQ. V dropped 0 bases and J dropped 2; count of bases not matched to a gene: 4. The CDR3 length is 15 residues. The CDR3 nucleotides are TGCGCCAGCAGCTTGGCAGGGGGTGGTAACACTGAAGCTTTCTTT. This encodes CASSLAGGGNTEAFF.

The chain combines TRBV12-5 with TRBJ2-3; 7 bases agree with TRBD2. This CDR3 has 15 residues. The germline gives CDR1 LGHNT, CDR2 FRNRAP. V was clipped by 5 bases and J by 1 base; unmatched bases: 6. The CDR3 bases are TGTGCTAGTGGTCGAAGCGGGGTTGGCACAGATACGCAGTATTTT. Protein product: CASGRSGVGTDTQYF.

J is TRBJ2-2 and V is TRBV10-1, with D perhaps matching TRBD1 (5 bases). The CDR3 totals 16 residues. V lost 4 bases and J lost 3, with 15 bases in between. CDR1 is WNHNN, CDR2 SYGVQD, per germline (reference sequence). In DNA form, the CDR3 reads TGCGCCAGCAGTGGGGGTCGGCAGGGTGACACCGGGGAGCTGTTTTTT. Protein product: CASSGGRQGDTGELFF.

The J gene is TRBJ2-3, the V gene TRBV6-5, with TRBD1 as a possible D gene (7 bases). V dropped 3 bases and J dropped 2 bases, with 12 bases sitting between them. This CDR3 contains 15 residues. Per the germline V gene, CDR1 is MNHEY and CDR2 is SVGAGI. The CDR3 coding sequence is TGTGCCAGCAGTTATGCGGGACAGTACACAGATACGCAGTATTTT. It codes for CASSYAGQYTDTQYF.

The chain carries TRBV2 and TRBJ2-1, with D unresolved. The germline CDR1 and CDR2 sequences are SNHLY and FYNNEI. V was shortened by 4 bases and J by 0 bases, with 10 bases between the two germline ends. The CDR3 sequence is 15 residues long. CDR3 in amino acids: CASSASELSYNEQFF. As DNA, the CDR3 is TGTGCCAGCAGTGCAAGCGAGCTCTCCTACAATGAGCAGTTCTTC.